This TCR beta chain was recovered during a study of T cell repertoires in cytomegalovirus infection. Looking at the study overall: Carrying CMV and the relevant HLA type showed in public TCR beta signatures. Study results and caveats: HLA-C-restricted TCR beta clonotypes specific for CMV led the ex vivo response. Summed public TCR beta family frequency identified CMV carriers bearing the relevant HLA.

Comment on this clonotype: Its antigen is undetermined.

TCRdb re-analysed the reads in MiXCR, keeping a single row per CDR3 protein. Of about 190,000 distinct CDR3 sequences in the sample, roughly 27% were seen once. The V and J ends lost 2 bases and 4 bases respectively, with 11 bases between them. The CDR3 has 14 residues. The germline CDR1 and CDR2 sequences are KGHSH and LQKENI. The sequence was collected from a human donor in good health (CMV status not recorded). Some clones in this sample may be carry-over from other donors' samples. The V and J genes are TRBV18 and TRBJ1-1; unclear D gene. The sequenced sample consisted of PBMCs. The CDR3 loop is CASSPWRGGTEAFF. DNA for the CDR3: TGTGCCAGCTCACCATGGCGAGGAGGCACTGAAGCTTTCTTT.